A few counts support the clone carrying this TCR beta chain. The data were obtained in a study of blood T cell repertoires in COVID-19. Study context: Sources were T cells, B-cell-depleted T cells, or PBMCs; the material itself was cDNA or gDNA.

TCRdb keeps only in-frame clones here, not all; method: immunoSEQ multiplex PCR. The table lists 210,000 or so clones, roughly 80% of them singletons. V was shortened by 4 bases and J by 4 bases, with 11 bases between the two germline ends. The CDR3 is 13 amino acids. Per germline, CDR1 SGHRS and CDR2 YFSETQ. The chain carries TRBV5-1 and TRBJ1-1, with D possibly being TRBD1 (6 bases). The sample taken for sequencing was peripheral blood. This clonotype was sampled from a woman at least 80 years old with COVID-19, enrolled during active disease. The CDR3 reads CASSQGWSTEAFF. The DNA for the CDR3 is TGCGCCAGCAGCCAGGGGTGGAGCACTGAAGCTTTCTTT.